The sequence of this TCR beta chain was determined in a study of control samples from healthy donors and cancer patients. The CDR3 has 15 amino acids. With V trimmed by 3 bases and J by 5 bases, 5 bases remained unmatched. In germline, CDR1 is KGHDR, CDR2 SFDVKD. Libraries were prepared by immunoSEQ multiplex PCR; TCRdb keeps only in-frame clonotypes and omits some of them. The sample holds 150,000 to 200,000 clones, 90% to 95% seen once. Sequencing was performed on blood. This clonotype originated in a woman between 18 and 29 years old in good health. J is TRBJ2-5 and V is TRBV24-1, with TRBD2 matching 10 bases. CDR3 in amino acids: CATSDPLAGDETQYF. CDR3 bases: TGTGCCACCAGTGATCCGCTAGCGGGGGACGAGACCCAGTACTTC.